This TCR beta chain was sequenced for a study of graft-versus-host responses after intestinal transplantation. Overall study: Isolated intestinal, liver-intestinal, or multivisceral transplants were what recipients had. Every one of the recipients received anti-thymocyte globulin induction and afterwards took tacrolimus and steroids for 3 to 4 years.

Comment on this clone: Its antigen remains unknown.

Using immunoSEQ multiplex PCR, the repertoire was profiled, and TCRdb retains in-frame clones only, with some absent. The repertoire includes around 99,000 clones, 85% to 95% of them detected once, and 2% to 2.5% sits in the top ten. The receptor was derived from a human donor who received an intestinal transplant. The specimen comprised unstimulated CD8+ T cells sorted from spleen or lymph node cells, sampled before intestinal transplant.

CDR3 residues: CATSGSTGEHGYTF. Written as DNA, the CDR3 is TGTGCCACCAGCGGTAGCACAGGGGAGCATGGCTACACCTTC. The chain is built from TRBV15 and TRBJ1-2; 7 bases fit TRBD1. The CDR3 is 14 residues long. CDR1 is LNHNV and CDR2 is YYDKDF in the germline V gene (reference sequence). The V segment lost 5 bases and the J segment 6 bases; nucleotides outside the gene matches: 9.